These 2 T cell receptor beta chains were all obtained from the same sample, sequenced in a study of T cell responses to AZD1222 COVID-19 vaccine. Assay used: immunoSEQ multiplex PCR; TCRdb lists only in-frame clones, some missing. The sample comprises 130,000 or so clones, over 85% of which are singletons, and around 5.9% rests with the top ten. Sequences were derived from peripheral blood, sampled on day 0 of AZD1222 vaccination. The receptors stem from an adult in good health.

The chain employs TRBV9 and TRBJ1-1, with D possibly matching TRBD1 (5 bases). From germline, CDR1 is SGDLS and CDR2 YYNGEE. This CDR3 is built from 13 residues. Trimming pared 2 bases from V and 5 bases from J, leaving 10 bases between. Here the CDR3 DNA reads TGTGCCAGCAGCGTGGGGCAGAGGACTGAAGCTTTCTTT. Translation: CASSVGQRTEAFF.

The chain has TRBV15 and TRBJ1-5, with D unclear. Germline V CDR1 and CDR2: LNHNV, YYDKDF (reference sequence). With 0 bases removed from V and 9 bases from J, the gap between germline ends came to 3 bases. This CDR3 has 11 amino acids. The CDR3 is CATSRDGPQHF. CDR3 in DNA: TGTGCCACCAGCAGAGATGGGCCCCAGCATTTT.